These T cell receptor beta chains were read from a single sample in a study of blood T cell repertoires in COVID-19. TCRdb's copy holds only in-frame clones and misses some; the assay was immunoSEQ multiplex PCR. In the table there are roughly 330,000 clones, 86% of which are singletons. Sample: peripheral blood. All receptors derive from a woman aged 45 to 65 with acute or convalescent COVID-19. Both conserved end residues are part of each CDR3. Fields, in order: D gene, CDR3 length, J gene, V gene, clone size, CDR3 DNA, CDR3 protein. The D gene is left open where the match is weak. The listing skips clone size in some rows; elsewhere it reads once, few, many or a size class.

TRBD1,15,TRBJ1-1,TRBV24-1,NA,TGTGCCACCAGTGACTCCTCAGGGGGAGGCACTGAAGCTTTCTTT,CATSDSSGGGTEAFF
TRBD1,14,TRBJ2-1,TRBV5-4,NA,TGTGCCAGCAGTAGTACAGGGGGCTCTGGTCGGCAGTTCTTC,CASSSTGGSGRQFF
TRBD2,16,TRBJ2-7,TRBV6-2/TRBV6-3,few,TGTGCCAGCAGTTACAGGGATAGCGGGAGGGCCTACGAGCAGTACTTC,CASSYRDSGRAYEQYF
TRBD2,14,TRBJ2-7,TRBV7-9,NA,TGTGCCAGCAAGGGACTAGCGGGACAATACGAGCAGTACTTC,CASKGLAGQYEQYF
NA,16,TRBJ2-3,TRBV23-1,NA,TGCGCCAGCAGTCAAGTTCGAGGGATCCTCACAGATACGCAGTATTTT,CASSQVRGILTDTQYF
NA,16,TRBJ1-5,TRBV28,NA,TGTGCCAGCAGTTTATGGCCGGGCAGGGCGAATCAGCCCCAGCATTTT,CASSLWPGRANQPQHF
NA,16,TRBJ2-7,TRBV5-4,NA,TGTGCCAGCAGCTCGACGGTCGGGGGGAGGGACAACGAGCAGTACTTC,CASSSTVGGRDNEQYF
NA,15,TRBJ2-3,TRBV4-3,few,TGCGCCAGCAGCCGCACTAGAGTCGGCACAGATACGCAGTATTTT,CASSRTRVGTDTQYF
NA,16,TRBJ2-1,TRBV9,NA,TGTGCCAGCAGCGTAGGTGACAGCGCTTTGACTCCCTTGGAGTTCTTC,CASSVGDSALTPLEFF
NA,12,TRBJ1-3,TRBV19,NA,TGTGCCAGTAGTCTCCGTGGAAACACCATATATTTT,CASSLRGNTIYF
TRBD1,15,TRBJ2-2,TRBV11-2,NA,TGTGCCAGCAGCTCCCCAGGGGGAGCCACCGGGGAGCTGTTTTTT,CASSSPGGATGELFF
NA,15,TRBJ1-6,TRBV28,NA,TGTGCCAGCAGTACCCGCTCAGGGGTGGATTCACCCCTCCACTTT,CASSTRSGVDSPLHF
TRBD1,11,TRBJ1-5,TRBV28,NA,TGTGCCAGCAGGGACAGGGGTTTCCAGCATTTT,CASRDRGFQHF
NA,13,TRBJ1-1,TRBV19,NA,TGTGCCAGTAGTGCACAGGGAGAAGATGAAGCTTTCTTT,CASSAQGEDEAFF
TRBD1,15,TRBJ2-7,TRBV27,NA,TGTGCCAGCAGTTCCGCGGACAGGACTTTTTACGAGCAGTACTTC,CASSSADRTFYEQYF
NA,15,TRBJ2-1,TRBV7-8,NA,TGTGCCAGCAGCTTAGCGGGAGTGAGTTACAATGAGCAGTTCTTC,CASSLAGVSYNEQFF
NA,12,TRBJ2-5,TRBV3-1/TRBV3-2,NA,TGTGCCAGCAGCCAAGGGCTGGAGACCCAGTACTTC,CASSQGLETQYF
NA,15,TRBJ2-5,TRBV5-1,NA,TGCGCCAGCAGCCTAAGTTTCCAGGGGCGAGAGACCCAGTACTTC,CASSLSFQGRETQYF
TRBD1,16,TRBJ2-3,TRBV6-5,NA,TGTGCCAGCAGTTCCACAGGGGGCCCAAGCACAGATACGCAGTATTTT,CASSSTGGPSTDTQYF
NA,14,TRBJ1-1,TRBV2,NA,TGTGCCAGCAGCGTACAGGGTGTGAACACTGAAGCTTTCTTT,CASSVQGVNTEAFF
TRBD1,16,TRBJ1-4,TRBV7-9,few,TGTGCCAGCAGCTTTACTACCGGGACAGGGGTTGAAAAACTGTTTTTT,CASSFTTGTGVEKLFF
TRBD1,16,TRBJ1-6,TRBV7-2,NA,TGTGCCAGCAGCTTAGGACAGGGGGCAAATAATTCACCCCTCCACTTT,CASSLGQGANNSPLHF
TRBD2,14,TRBJ2-5,TRBV7-2,NA,TGTGCCAGCAGCTTAATAGCGGGAGTAGAGACCCAGTACTTC,CASSLIAGVETQYF
NA,14,TRBJ1-1,TRBV9,NA,TGTGCCAGCAGCGTGCGGTCATCCAACACTGAAGCTTTCTTT,CASSVRSSNTEAFF
NA,14,TRBJ2-1,TRBV14,NA,TGTGCCAGCAGCCACAAAGAGGGTTGGAATGAGCAGTTCTTC,CASSHKEGWNEQFF
TRBD1,15,TRBJ2-2,TRBV6-5,NA,TGTGCCAGCAGGACACCGGGACAGCACACCGGGGAGCTGTTTTTT,CASRTPGQHTGELFF
NA,16,TRBJ2-7,TRBV18,NA,TGTGCCAGCTCACCCAGGTCAGGGGACTATACCTACGAGCAGTACTTC,CASSPRSGDYTYEQYF
TRBD2,16,TRBJ2-1,TRBV28,NA,TGTGCCAGCAGTCCGGGACTAGCGGGAGGGCCGAGTGAGCAGTTCTTC,CASSPGLAGGPSEQFF
TRBD1,14,TRBJ1-4,TRBV10-3,NA,TGTGCCATCAGTGGACAGGGAACTAATGAAAAACTGTTTTTT,CAISGQGTNEKLFF
TRBD1,13,TRBJ2-1,TRBV28,NA,TGTGCCAGCAGGAACACAGGGGGCAATGAGCAGTTCTTC,CASRNTGGNEQFF
NA,14,TRBJ2-3,TRBV18,NA,TGTGCCAGCTCACCAGAGACTAGTACAGATACGCAGTATTTT,CASSPETSTDTQYF
TRBD1,16,TRBJ1-2,TRBV5-1,NA,TGCGCCAGCAGCTTTACGTTCCCCGGACAGGGAGGTGGCTACACCTTC,CASSFTFPGQGGGYTF
TRBD1,18,TRBJ1-2,TRBV18,once,TGTGCCAGCTCACCGCGAGAGGGACAGGGTCTAAGCTACGATGGCTACACCTTC,CASSPREGQGLSYDGYTF
NA,13,TRBJ1-2,TRBV7-9,once,TGTGCCAGCAGCCTGCAGAACAGGGACGGCTACACCTTC,CASSLQNRDGYTF
TRBD2,18,TRBJ2-1,TRBV19,NA,TGTGCCAGTAGTCTCGCATCGGCGGGAGTATCGGGTTGGGATGAGCAGTTCTTC,CASSLASAGVSGWDEQFF
NA,15,TRBJ1-5,TRBV27,NA,TGTGCCAGCAGTTCCCTTGGGGGCCTGAGTCAGCCCCAGCATTTT,CASSSLGGLSQPQHF